These 17 T cell receptor beta chains were sequenced from one sample in a study of ipilimumab plus nivolumab after autologous stem cell transplantation. The assay was immunoSEQ multiplex PCR, and TCRdb's table has in-frame clones only and misses some. The data contain about 16,000 clones, about 81% of them seen just once; the ten biggest clones take up roughly 24%. The sequenced sample was PBMCs, obtained in a trial of ipilimumab plus nivolumab as post-transplant consolidation. The receptors derive from a male donor with diffuse large B-cell lymphoma.

The CDR3 is CASSIQNSNQPQHF. In DNA, the CDR3 is TGTGCCAGTAGTATTCAGAATAGCAATCAGCCCCAGCATTTT. The chain has TRBV19 and TRBJ1-5, with D hard to call. The CDR3 runs 14 residues. The germline V gene has CDR1 LNHDA and CDR2 SQIVND (reference sequence). V was pared by 3 bases and J by 0 bases, with 6 bases between. Full variable domain (rest looked up from reference TRBV19 and TRBJ1-5): DGGITQSPKYLFRKEGQNVTLSCEQNLNHDAMYWYRQDPGQGLRLIYYSQIVNDFQKGDIAEGYSVSREKKESFPLTVTSAQKNPTAFYLCASSIQNSNQPQHFGDGTRLSIL.

By sample share, this clone is medium-sized. The V gene is TRBV7-2, the J gene TRBJ2-7; TRBD1 matches at 8 bases. The CDR3 loop spans 14 amino acids. Germline CDR1 is SGHTA and CDR2 is FQGNSA. The J segment lost 2 bases and the V segment lost 4 bases, leaving 4 bases of the junction unmatched. CDR3 in amino acids: CASSSGQGPYEQYF. The CDR3 bases are TGTGCCAGCAGCTCCGGACAGGGCCCCTACGAGCAGTACTTC.

V and J are TRBV7-6 and TRBJ2-3; TRBD2 matches 7 bases. J gave up 2 bases and V 0 bases, and 2 bases lay outside the gene matches. From germline, CDR1 is SGHVS and CDR2 FNYEAQ. This CDR3 comprises 15 residues. The CDR3 DNA reads as TGTGCCAGCAGCTTAGCGGGGGGGACCACAGATACGCAGTATTTT. It yields the protein CASSLAGGTTDTQYF. The full variable domain, its missing parts supplied by reference TRBV7-6 and TRBJ2-3, is GAGVSQSPRYKVTKRGQDVALRCDPISGHVSLYWYRQALGQGPEFLTYFNYEAQQDKSGLPNDRFSAERPEGSISTLTIQRTEQRDSAMYRCASSLAGGTTDTQYFGPGTRLTVL.

The V and J genes are TRBV15 and TRBJ2-7; D remains ambiguous. The V and J ends lost 0 bases and 1 base respectively, with 10 bases between them. Germline V gene lookup returns CDR1 LNHNV and CDR2 YYDKDF (reference sequence). The CDR3 is made up of 15 amino acids. The CDR3 region has the DNA TGTGCCACCAGCAGAGATCGGCAGCCGTCCTACGAGCAGTACTTC. This gives the protein CATSRDRQPSYEQYF. The entire variable domain, with the rest obtained from reference TRBV15 and TRBJ2-7, is as follows: DAMVIQNPRYQVTQFGKPVTLSCSQTLNHNVMYWYQQKSSQAPKLLFHYYDKDFNNEADTPDNFQSRRPNTSFCFLDIRSPGLGDTAMYLCATSRDRQPSYEQYFGPGTRLTVT.

The V gene is TRBV9, the J gene TRBJ2-1; 8 bases match TRBD2. Germline V gives CDR1 SGDLS, CDR2 YYNGEE. V lost 0 bases to trimming and J lost 6 bases; unmatched junction nucleotides: 5. This CDR3 has 15 amino acids. DNA of the CDR3: TGTGCCAGCAGCGTAGAGGGCGGGGGGACCAATGAGCAGTTCTTC. Its translation: CASSVEGGGTNEQFF. The full variable domain, its missing parts supplied by reference TRBV9 and TRBJ2-1, is DSGVTQTPKHLITATGQRVTLRCSPRSGDLSVYWYQQSLDQGLQFLIQYYNGEERAKGNILERFSAQQFPDLHSELNLSSLELGDSALYFCASSVEGGGTNEQFFGPGTRLTVL.

To note about this clone: Other DNA sequences from this sample encode an identical CDR3 as well. DNA for the CDR3: TGTGCCAGCAGCCCCTCTGGGGCCAACGTCCTGACTTTC. Translation: CASSPSGANVLTF. V usage is TRBV27 and J usage is TRBJ2-6; D is unresolved. CDR1 and CDR2 from the germline V gene are MNHEY and SMNVEV (reference sequence). V lost 6 bases to trimming and J lost 0 bases, with 3 bases between them. The CDR3 consists of 13 residues.

Written as DNA, the CDR3 is TGTGCCAGCAGCTTAGAGGGGACAGGGGGCCGCGAGCAGTACTTC. Amino acids: CASSLEGTGGREQYF. This chain uses TRBV7-2 with TRBJ2-7; 12 bases align to TRBD1. V lost 1 base, J lost 6 bases, and 4 bases stayed unmatched. This CDR3 is built from 15 residues. Germline V gene sequence: CDR1 SGHTA, CDR2 FQGNSA.

The gene calls are TRBV21-1 and TRBJ1-6; TRBD1, the table's D call, was not compared with the DNA. TRBV21-1 is a listed pseudogene. The CDR3 is made up of 18 amino acids. CDR3 amino acids: CASRGGKGGSTYNSPLHF. In DNA form, the CDR3 reads TGTGCCAGCAGAGGGGGAAAAGGGGGTTCAACATATAATTCACCCCTCCACTTT.

J is TRBJ2-7 and V is TRBV5-6, with D perhaps being TRBD1 or TRBD2 (5 bases each). Trimming took off 2 bases at V and 0 bases at J, with 12 bases between the two ends. The CDR3 is 15 residues long. Germline V lookup: CDR1 SGHDT, CDR2 YYEEEE. CDR3 coding DNA: TGTGCCAGCAGCTTTCTGGGACGAAGCTCCTACGAGCAGTACTTC. This sequence encodes CASSFLGRSSYEQYF.

J is TRBJ1-1 and V is TRBV27; no firm D call. Trimming cost V 7 bases and J 2 bases, with 14 bases left between them. The germline V gene has CDR1 MNHEY and CDR2 SMNVEV (reference sequence). This CDR3 comprises 14 residues. The CDR3, as DNA: TGTGCCAGCACGTCGGTAGGGAGTAACACTGAAGCTTTCTTT. It translates to CASTSVGSNTEAFF.

The chain combines TRBV6-5 with TRBJ1-5; D gene ambiguous. With 0 bases removed from V and 6 bases from J, the gap between germline ends came to 6 bases. The CDR3 covers 13 residues. Per germline, CDR1 MNHEY and CDR2 SVGAGI. The CDR3 bases are TGTGCCAGCAGTTACTCGTCCGGTCAGCCCCAGCATTTT. It encodes CASSYSSGQPQHF.

This chain joins TRBV5-4 and TRBJ1-4; a weak D match, TRBD1 (6 bases). CDR1 is SGHNT and CDR2 is YYREEE in the germline V gene (reference sequence). The V and J ends lost 4 bases and 5 bases respectively, with 21 bases between them. This CDR3 comprises 17 residues. The CDR3 region is CASSRKPMGGANEKLFF. The CDR3 coding sequence is TGTGCCAGCAGCAGGAAACCGATGGGGGGCGCGAATGAAAAACTGTTTTTT.

The chain employs TRBV7-9 and TRBJ1-1; 7 nucleotides match TRBD1. V shed 6 bases and J 3 bases; nucleotides not matched to a gene: 4. Germline V CDR1 and CDR2: SEHNR, FQNEAQ (reference sequence). The CDR3 has 13 amino acids. The CDR3 nucleotides are TGTGCCAGCAGGTTCACAGGGGACACTGAAGCTTTCTTT. Its protein product is CASRFTGDTEAFF. The entire variable domain, with the rest obtained from reference TRBV7-9 and TRBJ1-1, is as follows: DTGVSQNPRHKITKRGQNVTFRCDPISEHNRLYWYRQTLGQGPEFLTYFQNEAQLEKSRLLSDRFSAERPKGSFSTLEIQRTEQGDSAMYLCASRFTGDTEAFFGQGTRLTVV.

This rearrangement joins TRBV6-6 to TRBJ1-5; no clear D gene. Germline-derived CDR1 and CDR2 are MNHNY and SVGAGI (reference sequence). CDR3 size: 14 residues. V was trimmed by 0 bases and J by 6 bases, leaving 9 bases between them. The CDR3 sequence: CASSYSGMAQPQHF. CDR3 nucleotide sequence: TGTGCCAGCAGTTACTCGGGGATGGCTCAGCCCCAGCATTTT.

The V call is TRBV5-1, the J call TRBJ1-1; the match to TRBD1 covers 7 bases. The CDR3 runs to 16 residues. The germline V gene has CDR1 SGHRS and CDR2 YFSETQ. V trimming: 3 bases; J trimming: 5 bases; junction bases outside the gene matches: 13. Here the CDR3 DNA reads TGCGCCAGCAGCTACATGTTAACAGGGGTAGTTACTGAAGCTTTCTTT. Translation: CASSYMLTGVVTEAFF. Drawing the rest from reference TRBV5-1 and TRBJ1-1, the complete variable domain is KAGVTQTPRYLIKTRGQQVTLSCSPISGHRSVSWYQQTPGQGLQFLFEYFSETQRNKGNFPGRFSGRQFSNSRSEMNVSTLELGDSALYLCASSYMLTGVVTEAFFGQGTRLTVV.

The chain is built from TRBV6-5 and TRBJ1-2; tentatively, D is TRBD1 (6 bases). Trimming stripped 2 bases from V and 4 bases from J, with 11 bases between. CDR1 is MNHEY and CDR2 is SVGAGI in the germline V gene. The CDR3 sequence is 14 residues long. The CDR3 protein is CASSYLGAAYGYTF. CDR3 nucleotide sequence: TGTGCCAGCAGTTACCTGGGGGCGGCCTATGGCTACACCTTC.

The V and J genes are TRBV7-2 and TRBJ1-1; 9 nucleotides line up with TRBD1. CDR1 SGHTA and CDR2 FQGNSA come from the germline V gene. The ends lost 5 bases at V and 5 bases at J; junction bases unmatched: 6. The CDR3 sequence is 14 residues long. CDR3 sequence (DNA): TGTGCCAGCAGCCCGGGGACAGGGATGACTGAAGCTTTCTTT. This gives the protein CASSPGTGMTEAFF.